This T cell receptor (beta chain) was recorded in a study of CD8+ T cells in alopecia areata. The treatment here: oral pan-JAK inhibitor, 5-10 mg twice daily. Reverse transcription of extracted RNA yielded cDNA, which provided the sequencing template. Produced via immunoSEQ multiplex PCR; TCRdb's table is partial and in-frame only. Of approximately 130,000 clones in the sample, roughly 57% were seen once. The CDR3 contains 14 residues. Trimming took off 1 base at V and 6 bases at J, with 9 bases between the two ends. Germline V CDR1 and CDR2: SGHAT, FQDESV (reference sequence). V gene TRBV11-1 combines with J gene TRBJ2-2; D remains unclear. The sample was CD4+ T cells sorted from blood, taken at week 4, from a patient treated with tofacitinib. The receptor was derived from a human donor with alopecia areata. The CDR3 DNA follows: TGTGCCAGCAGCTTAGTTTCCAGTTCCGGGGAGCTGTTTTTT. Translated, it gives CASSLVSSSGELFF.